The 21 T cell receptor beta chains listed next were all sequenced from one sample in a study of blood T cell repertoires in COVID-19. Only in-frame clones appear in the TCRdb table, and some are missing; sequencing was by immunoSEQ multiplex PCR. The table includes 85,000 to 100,000 clones, roughly 83% detected once. Sequencing input: peripheral blood. The receptors were sampled from a woman aged 55-70 years with acute or convalescent COVID-19.

This clone was observed once. This rearrangement joins TRBV11-2 to TRBJ2-1; the match to TRBD2 covers 7 bases. V lost 3 bases and J lost 0; bases outside the gene matches: 2. In germline, CDR1 is SGHAT, CDR2 FQNNGV. CDR3 length: 15 residues. CDR3 bases: TGTGCCAGCAGCTTCCGCGGGGGCTCCTACAATGAGCAGTTCTTC. It translates to CASSFRGGSYNEQFF.

The chain links TRBV5-1 to TRBJ1-2; tentative D call: TRBD1 (6 bases). Germline V gene data show CDR1 as SGHRS and CDR2 as YFSETQ. The CDR3 extends over 12 amino acids. The V gene lost 7 bases and the J gene lost 4 bases, with 11 bases spanning the gap. This CDR3 reads CASAGDRYGYTF. The CDR3 coding sequence is TGCGCCAGCGCAGGGGATCGCTATGGCTACACCTTC.

The chain couples TRBV5-5 to TRBJ1-4; 9 bases match TRBD1. CDR1 and CDR2 from the germline V gene are SGHKS and YYEKEE (reference sequence). Germline trimming cut 4 bases from V and 7 bases from J; bases unmatched to any gene: 5. The length of the CDR3 is 14 residues. The CDR3 coding sequence is TGTGCCAGCAGCCCTACGACAGGGGGTGAAAAACTGTTTTTT. Translation: CASSPTTGGEKLFF. Filled out from reference TRBV5-5 and TRBJ1-4, the complete variable domain reads DAGVTQSPTHLIKTRGQQVTLRCSPISGHKSVSWYQQVLGQGPQFIFQYYEKEERGRGNFPDRFSARQFPNYSSELNVNALLLGDSALYLCASSPTTGGEKLFFGSGTQLSVL.

The V and J genes are TRBV7-2 and TRBJ2-3, with 7 positions matching TRBD2. Germline assignment: CDR1 SGHTA and CDR2 FQGNSA. V was pared by 1 base and J by 0 bases, with 7 bases of the junction left unmatched. CDR3 size: 17 residues. The CDR3: CASSLVFSGSSTDTQYF. The CDR3 bases are TGTGCCAGCAGCTTAGTCTTTAGCGGGTCTAGCACAGATACGCAGTATTTT.

The J gene is TRBJ1-2, the V gene TRBV12-5; TRBD1 might be the D (6 bases). The CDR3 consists of 13 residues. Per the germline V gene, CDR1 is LGHNT and CDR2 is FRNRAP. V was shortened by 5 bases and J by 0 bases, with 7 bases between the two germline ends. CDR3 residues: CASGRTANYGYTF. CDR3 bases: TGTGCTAGTGGTAGGACAGCTAACTATGGCTACACCTTC.

This clone was seen just once. The gene calls are TRBV7-2 and TRBJ1-1; D is uncertain. Between the trimmed V and J ends, which lost 5 bases and 1 base, there was a span of 11 bases. This CDR3 is built from 14 residues. Germline loops: CDR1 SGHTA, CDR2 FQGNSA. The CDR3 protein is CASSRGGRNTEAFF. The DNA of the CDR3 is TGTGCCAGCAGCCGCGGTGGGAGGAACACTGAAGCTTTCTTT.

The chain combines TRBV6-5 with TRBJ1-2; 9 nucleotides agree with TRBD1. CDR3 length: 14 residues. Per the germline V gene, CDR1 is MNHEY and CDR2 is SVGAGI. The J segment lost 8 bases and the V segment lost 2 bases, leaving 6 bases of the junction unmatched. Here the CDR3 DNA reads TGTGCCAGCAGTTACAGGACAGGGGTCCTCGGCTACACCTTC. It encodes CASSYRTGVLGYTF.

This chain connects TRBV28 to TRBJ2-7; D call uncertain. The CDR3 extends over 13 amino acids. Trimming stripped 6 bases from V and 7 bases from J, with 16 bases between. Germline V gene data show CDR1 as MDHEN and CDR2 as SYDVKM. CDR3 coding DNA: TGTGCCAGCAGGACATCCGTACGGCTGGAGCAGTACTTC. Translated, it gives CASRTSVRLEQYF.

V is TRBV18 and J is TRBJ2-5, with a possible D match to TRBD1 (5 bases). V was clipped by 2 bases and J by 5 bases, with 12 bases between them. The CDR3 loop spans 14 amino acids. The V gene's germline CDR1 is KGHSH and CDR2 LQKENI. The CDR3 here is CASSPGAEWETQYF. CDR3 sequence (DNA): TGTGCCAGCTCACCAGGGGCAGAGTGGGAGACCCAGTACTTC.

This chain uses TRBV9 with TRBJ2-5, with 7 bases lining up with TRBD2. Germline CDR1 reads SGDLS; CDR2 reads YYNGEE. V gave up 0 bases and J gave up 4 bases; unmatched junction bases: 6. This CDR3 contains 15 residues. CDR3 DNA: TGTGCCAGCAGCGTAGGAGCAAGGGAGGGAGAGACCCAGTACTTC. Translated, it gives CASSVGAREGETQYF.

This chain uses TRBV9 with TRBJ1-2; D is ambiguous. V was pared by 0 bases and J by 0 bases, with 9 bases between. This CDR3 has 15 residues. The germline gives CDR1 SGDLS, CDR2 YYNGEE. CDR3 region: CASSVGGAPNYGYTF. The CDR3 nucleotides read TGTGCCAGCAGCGTAGGGGGAGCTCCTAACTATGGCTACACCTTC.

This chain links TRBV2 with TRBJ1-1, with D hard to call. Germline CDR1 SNHLY, CDR2 FYNNEI. This CDR3 spans 13 amino acids. Trimming left V 4 bases short and J 1 base short, with 7 bases between. CDR3 region: CASSADTNTEAFF. In nucleotides, the CDR3 is TGTGCCAGCAGTGCAGATACGAACACTGAAGCTTTCTTT.

V and J are TRBV27 and TRBJ1-6, with no clear D. V was shortened by 3 bases and J by 8 bases, with 11 bases between the two germline ends. The CDR3 runs to 14 residues. Germline V gene lookup returns CDR1 MNHEY and CDR2 SMNVEV (reference sequence). The DNA of the CDR3 is TGTGCCAGCAGTTTGGTAGGGAGACATTCACCCCTCCACTTT. Translated, it gives CASSLVGRHSPLHF.

The chain links TRBV27 to TRBJ1-6; 10 bases map to TRBD1. CDR1 is MNHEY and CDR2 is SMNVEV in the germline V gene (reference sequence). The CDR3 sequence is 14 residues long. With V trimmed by 6 bases and J by 7 bases, 3 bases remained unmatched. CDR3 loop: CASSWDRGNSPLHF. CDR3 nucleotide sequence: TGTGCCAGCAGCTGGGACAGGGGAAATTCACCCCTCCACTTT.

This clone showed up just once. This CDR3 is CASSATATLAGGVRETQYF. For the CDR3, the DNA is TGTGCCAGCAGTGCGACCGCCACTCTAGCGGGGGGGGTCCGGGAGACCCAGTACTTC. The genes are TRBV27 and TRBJ2-5; 12 nucleotides align to TRBD2. This CDR3 comprises 19 residues. CDR1 is MNHEY, CDR2 SMNVEV, per germline (reference sequence). The V segment lost 5 bases and the J segment 5 bases; nucleotides outside the gene matches: 18.

This chain uses TRBV29-1 with TRBJ2-1; 9 bases map to TRBD1. The CDR3 length is 14 residues. CDR1 SQVTM and CDR2 ANQGSEA come from the germline V gene. Unmatched junction bases numbered 7, after V lost 4 bases and J lost 6 bases. CDR3 protein: CSVAGQGLGNEQFF. CDR3 bases: TGCAGCGTTGCGGGACAGGGTTTAGGCAATGAGCAGTTCTTC.

This chain links TRBV7-9 with TRBJ1-1; 10 bases agree with TRBD1. There are 13 residues in the CDR3. V dropped 7 bases and J dropped 7; count of bases not matched to a gene: 6. Germline loops: CDR1 SEHNR, CDR2 FQNEAQ (reference sequence). CDR3 protein: CASTSGQGVEAFF. The CDR3 DNA sequence: TGTGCCAGCACCAGCGGACAGGGGGTTGAAGCTTTCTTT.

CDR3 in amino acids: CAWSRGGDTQYF. CDR3 sequence (DNA): TGTGCCTGGAGTAGGGGTGGAGATACGCAGTATTTT. V usage is TRBV30 and J usage is TRBJ2-3, with TRBD1 as a possible D gene (5 bases). V lost 2 bases and J 5 bases, leaving 8 bases between the germline ends. CDR3 size: 12 residues. CDR1 GTSNPN and CDR2 SVGIG come from the germline V gene (reference sequence).

The chain is built from TRBV7-2 and TRBJ2-3; 11 bases match TRBD2. Germline-derived CDR1 and CDR2 are SGHTA and FQGNSA. The CDR3 length is 16 residues. V lost 5 bases, J lost 5 bases, and 9 bases stayed unmatched. The CDR3 sequence is CASSPWTSGRRDTQYF. DNA for the CDR3: TGTGCCAGCAGCCCGTGGACTAGCGGGCGACGAGATACGCAGTATTTT.

The chain is built from TRBV5-6 and TRBJ1-2; a weak D match, TRBD1 (5 bases). V lost 0 bases and J 2 bases, leaving 5 bases between the germline ends. The germline V gene encodes CDR1 SGHDT and CDR2 YYEEEE. This CDR3 comprises 13 residues. The CDR3: CASSLDRNYGYTF. CDR3 bases: TGTGCCAGCAGCTTGGACAGGAACTATGGCTACACCTTC.

This clone came up once. The gene calls are TRBV29-1 and TRBJ1-2; 8 bases are shared with TRBD1. CDR1 and CDR2 (germline): SQVTM, ANQGSEA. CDR3 length: 14 amino acids. The junction had 6 bases not matched to a gene; V was cut back by 1 base and J by 5 bases. CDR3 loop: CSVEGTGRGYGYTF. CDR3 nucleotide sequence: TGCAGCGTTGAAGGGACAGGGCGGGGATATGGCTACACCTTC.